Here is one T cell receptor beta chain with its context. This CDR3 comprises 13 residues. Germline V gives CDR1 GTSNPN, CDR2 SVGIG (reference sequence). V lost 5 bases and J lost 2, with 12 bases in between. The data were taken from a study of blood T cell repertoires in COVID-19. Original handling: Amplifying reference gene primers gave estimates of nucleated cell counts. The assay was immunoSEQ multiplex PCR, and TCRdb's table has in-frame clones only and misses some. That table gives V, J and clone size, and the DNA gave D and trimming. Of about 250,000 clones listed, around 89% are singletons. This chain links TRBV30 with TRBJ1-2, with a weak D call TRBD1 (5 bases). The origin of this receptor is a woman in her thirties or forties who had recovered from COVID-19. Sequencing was performed on peripheral blood. DNA of the CDR3: TGTGCCTGGGCCCGACAGAGGAACTATGGCTACACCTTC. This gives the protein CAWARQRNYGYTF.